Listed below are T cell receptor beta chains from one sample, sequenced in a study of control samples from healthy donors and cancer patients. Here immunoSEQ multiplex PCR was the method, and the copy in TCRdb shows in-frame clones only, minus some. The sample has 25,000 to 35,000 clones; around 79% are singletons. The material sequenced was PBMCs. All receptors come from a man in his 60s with head and neck cancer. The CDR3 runs from the conserved cysteine through the conserved F or W. Clone size is not always given. Where it is, it says once, few, many or a class for expanded clones.

J: TRBJ1-2; size: NA; V: TRBV19; CDR3: CASKSDGGLNYGYTF
J: TRBJ2-3; size: NA; V: TRBV2; CDR3: CASRGPDTQYF
J: TRBJ1-2; size: NA; V: TRBV19; CDR3: CASSRDFYGYTF
J: TRBJ2-3; size: NA; V: TRBV27; CDR3: CASSLQATDTQYF
J: TRBJ2-2; size: NA; V: TRBV4-3; CDR3: CASSQDLGPNTGELFF
J: TRBJ2-7; size: NA; V: TRBV4-1; CDR3: CASSMEQLYEQYF
J: TRBJ2-7; size: NA; V: TRBV5-5; CDR3: CASSLEREARGEQYF
J: TRBJ2-1; size: NA; V: TRBV9; CDR3: CASSDSGSRYNEQFF
J: TRBJ2-7; size: few; V: TRBV4-2; CDR3: CASSQGRSSYEQYF
J: TRBJ2-2; size: NA; V: TRBV5-1; CDR3: CASSLLAGLSQNTGELFF
J: TRBJ1-1; size: NA; V: TRBV7-8; CDR3: CASSLGSGNTEAFF
J: TRBJ1-2; size: NA; V: TRBV19; CDR3: CASSIFTGKSNYGYTF
J: TRBJ1-1; size: NA; V: TRBV28; CDR3: CASRPLDRWNTEAFF
J: TRBJ1-2; size: once; V: TRBV5-1; CDR3: CASSAEYYGYTF